This paragraph reports one TCR beta chain. This sample was taken from a study of shared clonotypes between healthy human individuals. Study information: Per donor, three plates held CD4 naive cells, three held CD4 memory, two held CD8 naive and one held CD8 memory.

Trimming removed 3 bases at V and 10 bases at J, with 17 bases between. The length of the CDR3 is 14 residues. CDR1 SGHRS and CDR2 YFSETQ come from the germline V gene. Here immunoSEQ multiplex PCR was the method, and the copy in TCRdb shows in-frame clones only, minus some. The sample gives approximately 720,000 clones, roughly nine tenths of which show up once; about 24% is in the top ten. CD45RO-negative, CCR7-positively selected cells formed the naive CD8 fraction, excluding terminally differentiated effector memory CD45RA+ cells. This receptor was obtained from a man aged 25-40 years in good health. Sequenced input: naive CD8+ T cells sorted from blood. The gene calls are TRBV5-1 and TRBJ2-1, with D possibly being TRBD2 (6 bases). The CDR3 spells CASSWRLDWGEQFF. The CDR3, as DNA: TGCGCCAGCAGCTGGAGACTAGATTGGGGGGAGCAGTTCTTC.